One and the same sample provided the 5 T cell receptor beta chains below, sequenced in a study of cytomegalovirus exposure and HLA in healthy donors. The primer mix had 60 Vbeta and 13 Jbeta primers. The assay was immunoSEQ multiplex PCR, and TCRdb's table has in-frame clones only and misses some. The repertoire consists of about 170,000 clones, with roughly 70% occurring once and the leading ten covering 5.4%. Sequencing input: PBMCs. All receptors come from a woman between 18 and 29 years old in good health and CMV-seropositive.

Details on this clone: One end of the junction varies from germline; a read error may be responsible. V usage is TRBV9 and J usage is TRBJ2-2; no clear D gene. Per the germline V gene, CDR1 is SGDLS and CDR2 is YYNGEE. This CDR3 region has 16 residues. The CDR3 nucleotides are TGTGCCAACAGCGTAGTTGAGACATATAACACCGGGGAGCTGTTTTTT. Residues: CANSVVETYNTGELFF.

The chain carries TRBV19 and TRBJ1-5; D remains ambiguous. The CDR3 spans 15 residues. Germline V lookup: CDR1 LNHDA, CDR2 SQIVND (reference sequence). V lost 3 bases to trimming and J lost 6 bases, with 15 bases between them. Here the CDR3 DNA reads TGTGCCAGTAGTATGAGAGGAGGTGGAGGTCAGCCCCAGCATTTT. Residues: CASSMRGGGGQPQHF.

V gene TRBV30 combines with J gene TRBJ2-2; 8 bases fit TRBD1. The CDR3 loop spans 13 amino acids. The ends lost 5 bases at V and 6 bases at J; junction bases unmatched: 5. The germline V gene has CDR1 GTSNPN and CDR2 SVGIG (reference sequence). The CDR3 DNA follows: TGTGCCTGGGGGGACAGGTTCCCCGGGGAGCTGTTTTTT. Its translation is CAWGDRFPGELFF.

The CDR3 loop is CASSRSRSGDQPQHF. CDR3 sequence (DNA): TGTGCCAGCTCTCGGAGCAGATCGGGAGATCAGCCCCAGCATTTT. J is TRBJ1-5 and V is TRBV6-5; D is ambiguous. V shed 8 bases and J shed 5 bases, with 19 bases lying between them. This CDR3 has 15 amino acids. Germline V gives CDR1 MNHEY, CDR2 SVGAGI.

The J gene is TRBJ1-5, the V gene TRBV27, with 7 positions matching TRBD1. CDR1 is MNHEY, CDR2 SMNVEV, per germline (reference sequence). This CDR3 comprises 17 residues. The trim removed 4 bases at V and 0 bases at J, leaving 9 bases unmatched. This chain's CDR3 is CASSSNLQGYSNQPQHF. CDR3 DNA: TGTGCCAGCAGTTCCAACCTACAGGGGTATAGCAATCAGCCCCAGCATTTT.